A single sample is the source of the 6 T cell receptor beta chains below, sequenced in a study of cytomegalovirus exposure and HLA in healthy donors. The primer mix had 60 Vbeta and 13 Jbeta primers. Generated by immunoSEQ multiplex PCR, the TCRdb table keeps only in-frame clones and is missing some. The data contain under 250,000 clones, roughly 80% of them seen just once; the ten biggest clones take up roughly 5.5%. The specimen sequenced was PBMCs. Source of these receptors: a man aged 40-49 years in good health and CMV-seropositive.

The chain carries TRBV4-1 and TRBJ2-2; 7 bases line up with TRBD2. V gave up 6 bases and J gave up 4 bases; unmatched junction bases: 8. CDR3 length: 15 residues. Germline V CDR1 and CDR2: MGHRA, YSYEKL. The CDR3 loop is CASRQGGWITGELFF. The CDR3 nucleotides read TGCGCCAGCAGGCAGGGAGGGTGGATCACCGGGGAGCTGTTTTTT.

This clone showed up just a few times. The genes are TRBV6-6 and TRBJ2-2, with TRBD1 matching 7 bases. V dropped 0 bases and J dropped 5; count of bases not matched to a gene: 6. Germline lookup yields CDR1 MNHNY and CDR2 SVGAGI (reference sequence). This CDR3 has 16 residues. CDR3 sequence (DNA): TGTGCCAGCAGTTACTCAGGGGGCAGAAGAACCGGGGAGCTGTTTTTT. Protein product: CASSYSGGRRTGELFF.

This clone occurred a few times. The rearrangement links TRBV7-9 to TRBJ2-2; the D is unclear. The CDR3 consists of 12 residues. V lost 3 bases, J lost 6 bases, and 5 bases lay in between. Germline CDR1 SEHNR, CDR2 FQNEAQ (reference sequence). For the CDR3, the DNA is TGTGCCAGCAGCTTCGTCCCCGGGGAGCTGTTTTTT. This gives the protein CASSFVPGELFF. The whole variable domain, remainder taken from reference TRBV7-9 and TRBJ2-2, is DTGVSQNPRHKITKRGQNVTFRCDPISEHNRLYWYRQTLGQGPEFLTYFQNEAQLEKSRLLSDRFSAERPKGSFSTLEIQRTEQGDSAMYLCASSFVPGELFFGEGSRLTVL.

This clone has just a few counts. The chain joins TRBV7-9 to TRBJ2-1; 10 bases agree with TRBD1. The CDR3 has 14 amino acids. After removal of 10 bases from V and 9 bases from J, the junction contained 12 bases not matched to a gene. Germline V gene lookup returns CDR1 SEHNR and CDR2 FQNEAQ (reference sequence). The CDR3 is CATTSGQGRGEQFF. The CDR3, as DNA: TGTGCCACTACGTCGGGACAGGGGCGCGGTGAGCAGTTCTTC.

The chain couples TRBV10-2 to TRBJ1-1; perhaps TRBD1 as D (6 bases). The CDR3 extends over 16 amino acids. CDR1 is WSHSY and CDR2 is SAAADI in the germline V gene. With 6 bases removed from V and 1 base from J, the gap between germline ends came to 18 bases. The CDR3 loop reads CASRVGGLRGNTEAFF. CDR3 DNA: TGCGCCAGCAGAGTCGGGGGGCTCAGAGGGAACACTGAAGCTTTCTTT.

This clone was observed a single time. V and J are TRBV10-2 and TRBJ2-2; 7 positions agree with TRBD1. Trimming took 7 bases from V and 7 from J; bases not matched to a gene: 18. In germline, CDR1 is WSHSY, CDR2 SAAADI. CDR3 length: 17 amino acids. The CDR3 region has the DNA TGCGCCAGCAACCCCTTAGATAGGGGGCGTATAAGCGGGGAGCTGTTTTTT. Translation: CASNPLDRGRISGELFF.